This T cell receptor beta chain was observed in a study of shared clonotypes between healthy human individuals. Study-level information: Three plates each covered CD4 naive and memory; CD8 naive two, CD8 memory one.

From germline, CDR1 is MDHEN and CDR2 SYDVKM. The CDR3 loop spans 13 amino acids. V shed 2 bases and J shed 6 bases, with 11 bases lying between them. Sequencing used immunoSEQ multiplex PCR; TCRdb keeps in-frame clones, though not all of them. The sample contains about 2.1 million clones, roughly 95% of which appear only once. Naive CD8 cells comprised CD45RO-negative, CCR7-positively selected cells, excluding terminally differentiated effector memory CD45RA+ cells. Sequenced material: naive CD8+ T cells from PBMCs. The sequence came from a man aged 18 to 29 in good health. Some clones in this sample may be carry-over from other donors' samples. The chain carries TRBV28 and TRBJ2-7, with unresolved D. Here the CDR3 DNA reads TGTGCCAGCAGTTTAGTCCACGGCACCGAGCAGTACTTC. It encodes CASSLVHGTEQYF.